The rows below give T cell receptor beta chains drawn from one sample of a study of T cells in Graves' hyperthyroidism and ophthalmopathy. MiXCR, run by TCRdb on the multiplex PCR reads, gives a single entry per CDR3 protein. Of around 300,000 distinct CDR3 sequences listed, roughly an eighth are singletons. The material sequenced was blood. These receptor sequences come from a woman in her thirties or forties with Graves' hyperthyroidism. CDR3s include the opening cysteine and the closing phenylalanine or tryptophan. The D gene is left open where the match is weak. Size tells how often a clone was seen (once, few, many) or the class of an expanded clone, and some rows leave it out.

D gene	clone size	J gene	V gene	CDR3 length	CDR3 DNA	CDR3 protein
.	many	TRBJ2-7	TRBV10-2	13	TGCGCCAGCAGGCTAGCGAACTCCTACGAGCAGTACTTC	CASRLANSYEQYF
.	.	TRBJ2-3	TRBV15	15	TGTGCCGCCAGCAGAGAGTCAGCGGGTTTAGAGACGCAGTATTTT	CAASRESAGLETQYF
TRBD2	.	TRBJ2-3	TRBV7-6	12	TGTGCCAGCAGGAACTCGGGGGGTACGCAGTATTTT	CASRNSGGTQYF
.	many	TRBJ1-4	TRBV28	14	TGTGCCAGCAGTTTCGGTCGGCTTGGGGAAAAACTGTTTTTT	CASSFGRLGEKLFF
.	many	TRBJ1-5	TRBV27	15	TGTGCCAGCAGTCTCGAGGGACGGCTAAATCAGCCCCAGCATTTT	CASSLEGRLNQPQHF
TRBD1	many	TRBJ1-1	TRBV29-1	15	TGCAGCGTTGCCCGCACCGGGACAGAAAACACTGAAGCTTTCTTT	CSVARTGTENTEAFF
.	many	TRBJ2-1	TRBV11-3	15	TGTGCCAGCAGCTCCGGAGTAGGGGCGTCCAATGAGCAGTTCTTC	CASSSGVGASNEQFF
.	.	TRBJ2-3	TRBV20-1	14	TGCAGTGAGTCTCCGGCGGGTAATGCAGATACGCAGTATTTT	CSESPAGNADTQYF
TRBD1	many	TRBJ2-5	TRBV12-3/TRBV12-4	15	TGTGCCAGCAGTCCGGACAGGGGGCATCAAGAGACCCAGTACTTC	CASSPDRGHQETQYF
.	many	TRBJ2-2	TRBV3-1	15	TGTGCCAGCAGCGCCAGGACGGTGAACACCGGGGAGCTGTTTTTT	CASSARTVNTGELFF
TRBD1	many	TRBJ2-7	TRBV27	15	TGTGCCAGCAGTTTGGTGGGGACAGGGATCTACGAGCAGTACTTC	CASSLVGTGIYEQYF
.	many	TRBJ1-2	TRBV7-9	16	TGTGCCAGCAGCTTCGAAGAAGGCAGGGGACGTTCCGGCTACACCTTC	CASSFEEGRGRSGYTF
TRBD1	many	TRBJ2-3	TRBV28	15	TGTGCCAGCAGCTATTTACAGGGGGGTGCAGATACGCAGTATTTT	CASSYLQGGADTQYF
.	many	TRBJ1-5	TRBV19	14	TGTGCCAGTACTGGGGGGCGGACCAATCAGCCCCAGCATTTT	CASTGGRTNQPQHF
TRBD2	many	TRBJ2-7	TRBV6-1	15	TGTGCCAGCAGTGAAAGAGACGGGAGGGTCGGCGAGCAGTACTTC	CASSERDGRVGEQYF
TRBD1	many	TRBJ1-1	TRBV6-1	13	TGTGCCAGCAGACTCGACAGGGGGACTGAAGCTTTCTTT	CASRLDRGTEAFF
.	many	TRBJ1-3	TRBV12-3/TRBV12-4	14	TGTGCCAGCCGACCCGCAGGCTCTGGAAACACCATATATTTT	CASRPAGSGNTIYF
.	many	TRBJ2-3	TRBV24-1	16	TGTGCCACCAGTGATTATGGGGGATTGCGCACAGATACGCAGTATTTT	CATSDYGGLRTDTQYF
TRBD2	few	TRBJ2-1	TRBV27	18	TGTGCCAGCAGTTTAGGGCCGGGACTAGCGGGAGCTTACAATGAGCAGTTCTTC	CASSLGPGLAGAYNEQFF
TRBD1	many	TRBJ1-2	TRBV11-2	17	TGTGCCAGCAGACGTACAGGGGGCCCTCGACACCATAAGGGCTACACCTTC	CASRRTGGPRHHKGYTF
TRBD2	.	TRBJ2-3	TRBV6-2/TRBV6-3	14	TGTGCCAGCTCTTCTAGCGGGGGCCCCGGTACGCAGTATTTT	CASSSSGGPGTQYF
TRBD1	.	TRBJ2-7	TRBV20-1	15	TGCAGTGCTACAGCTGCCGGGACAGGTCTCCACGAGCAGTACTTC	CSATAAGTGLHEQYF
.	many	TRBJ2-7	TRBV28	16	TGTGCCAGCAGCCCCATTCCCGGGACTTTCTCCTACGAGCAGTACTTC	CASSPIPGTFSYEQYF
.	.	TRBJ2-5	TRBV19	13	TGTGCCAGTAGTAACCGGGGGCGAGAGACCCAGTACTTC	CASSNRGRETQYF
TRBD2	.	TRBJ2-2	TRBV7-9	16	TGTGCCAGCAGCCCCCCGGGAGGCGCGAACACCGGGGAGCTGTTTTTT	CASSPPGGANTGELFF
.	many	TRBJ2-3	TRBV20-1	15	TGCAGTGCTCCCCGATTAGCGACTAGCACAGATACGCAGTATTTT	CSAPRLATSTDTQYF
.	many	TRBJ1-1	TRBV28	13	TGTGCCAGCAGTTTGGGGCGGGCCACTGAAGCTTTCTTT	CASSLGRATEAFF
TRBD1	.	TRBJ1-5	TRBV6-4	14	TGTGCCAGCAGCCTGACAGGGTTCAATCAGCCCCAGCATTTT	CASSLTGFNQPQHF
.	many	TRBJ2-7	TRBV7-9	12	TGTGCCAGCAGCTTCGCCCTGAACGAGCAGTACTTC	CASSFALNEQYF
.	once	TRBJ1-1	TRBV6-5	17	TGTGCCAGCAGTTTTCTCCTGGCAGGGCTGGCGAACACTGAAGCTTTCTTT	CASSFLLAGLANTEAFF
.	.	TRBJ1-2	TRBV7-9	14	TGTGCCAGCAGCACCTGGGGTCACGGGGGTGGCTACACCTTC	CASSTWGHGGGYTF
.	.	TRBJ2-5	TRBV15	14	TGTGCCACCAGCAGAGGGAATAACCTAGAGACCCAGTACTTC	CATSRGNNLETQYF
TRBD2	many	TRBJ2-1	TRBV12-3/TRBV12-4	15	TGTGCCAGCAGTTTAACAAGCGGGAGATATGCTGAGCAGTTCTTC	CASSLTSGRYAEQFF
TRBD2	once	TRBJ2-7	TRBV19	14	TGTGCCAGTAGTGTCCTCCCTGGGGAGGGCGAGCAGTACTTC	CASSVLPGEGEQYF
TRBD2	many	TRBJ2-7	TRBV18	14	TGTGCCAGCCGCGAGGGCGGGAGCTACTACGAGCAGTACTTC	CASREGGSYYEQYF
.	.	TRBJ1-2	TRBV12-3/TRBV12-4	15	TGTGCCAGCAGTTTTCAAGGGGGGCTCGGCTATGGCTACACCTTC	CASSFQGGLGYGYTF
.	many	TRBJ1-3	TRBV30	12	TGTGCCTGGAGTGTGTCTGGAAACACCATATATTTT	CAWSVSGNTIYF
.	.	TRBJ1-5	TRBV4-1	15	TGCGCCAGCAGCCAAGATGGCAGCGGCGATCAGCCCCAGCATTTT	CASSQDGSGDQPQHF
TRBD1	many	TRBJ2-3	TRBV7-8	16	TGTGCCAGCAGCTTTGAAAGACAGGGGGCCCGAGATACGCAGTATTTT	CASSFERQGARDTQYF
TRBD1	many	TRBJ2-7	TRBV7-9	14	TGTGCCAGCAGCCCATGGGGGACAGGGAACGAGCAGTACTTC	CASSPWGTGNEQYF
.	many	TRBJ2-7	TRBV7-3	13	TGTGCCAGCAGCTACGGACCTGCCTCCGAGCAGTACTTC	CASSYGPASEQYF
.	few	TRBJ2-2	TRBV5-5	15	TGTGCCAGCAGCCCTACTCGACCGAACACCGGGGAGCTGTTTTTT	CASSPTRPNTGELFF
.	many	TRBJ2-1	TRBV28	12	TGTGCCAGCAGTTCATCGGGCAATGAGCAGTTCTTC	CASSSSGNEQFF
.	once	TRBJ1-1	TRBV3-1	13	TGTGCCAGCAGCCCAGGGCACAACACTGAAGCTTTCTTT	CASSPGHNTEAFF
.	many	TRBJ1-5	TRBV20-1	15	TGCAGTGCTAGAGCTCCAGGGTCTGGCAATCAGCCCCAGCATTTT	CSARAPGSGNQPQHF
.	many	TRBJ1-3	TRBV29-1	15	TGCAGCGTTGATCTCGACGGGCCGGACGGAAACACCATATATTTT	CSVDLDGPDGNTIYF
.	many	TRBJ1-6	TRBV20-1	14	TGCAGTGCTAGCGGGCTACAGGCAGGTTCACCCCTCCACTTT	CSASGLQAGSPLHF